The 29 T cell receptor beta chains below come from one sample, sequenced in a study of blood T cell repertoires in COVID-19. Clones were read by immunoSEQ multiplex PCR, and TCRdb kept only the in-frame ones, dropping some. Here the sample spans 70,000 to 80,000 clones, approximately 80% being singletons. Sequenced input: peripheral blood. The source of these receptors is a human donor in a cohort sampled during active COVID-19.

This clone was seen more than once but under ten times. V is TRBV5-1 and J is TRBJ2-1, with D maybe TRBD2 (6 bases). V gave up 4 bases and J gave up 5 bases, with 16 bases separating them. Germline assignment: CDR1 SGHRS and CDR2 YFSETQ. The CDR3 loop spans 15 amino acids. In nucleotides, the CDR3 is TGCGCCAGCAGCCGGGACTCCCGAGTGGACAATGAGCAGTTCTTC. It translates to CASSRDSRVDNEQFF.

In its sample, this clone was seen a few times. The CDR3 spells CASSFRDRGSTDTQYF. The CDR3 nucleotides read TGTGCCAGCAGTTTCCGGGACAGGGGTAGCACAGATACGCAGTATTTT. The rearrangement uses TRBV27 and TRBJ2-3, with 10 bases aligning to TRBD1. V was clipped by 3 bases and J by 0 bases; unmatched bases: 3. From germline, CDR1 is MNHEY and CDR2 SMNVEV (reference sequence). This CDR3 is built from 16 residues.

V is TRBV2 and J is TRBJ2-2; 15 bases match TRBD2. Germline V gene data show CDR1 as SNHLY and CDR2 as FYNNEI. The CDR3 runs to 19 residues. The junction had 16 bases not matched to a gene; V was cut back by 6 bases and J by 8 bases. The DNA for the CDR3 is TGTGCCAGCAGGAAACGGATCTGGACTAGCGGGGGGGCCTCTGGGGAGCTGTTTTTT. Translated, it gives CASRKRIWTSGGASGELFF.

The CDR3 protein is CASSPLGAGGNIQYF. CDR3 in DNA: TGCGCCAGCAGCCCCCTTGGGGCAGGGGGCAATATTCAGTACTTC. The rearrangement uses TRBV5-1 and TRBJ2-4, with 8 bases matching TRBD1. The CDR3 runs 15 residues. CDR1 and CDR2 (germline): SGHRS, YFSETQ. Losses at the gene ends were 4 bases for V and 10 bases for J; bases not matched to a gene: 13. The full variable domain, rest sourced from reference TRBV5-1 and TRBJ2-4, is KAGVTQTPRYLIKTRGQQVTLSCSPISGHRSVSWYQQTPGQGLQFLFEYFSETQRNKGNFPGRFSGRQFSNSRSEMNVSTLELGDSALYLCASSPLGAGGNIQYFGAGTRLSVL.

This clone was counted between two and nine times. This rearrangement joins TRBV19 to TRBJ1-4; D is unclear. The germline CDR1 and CDR2 sequences are LNHDA and SQIVND (reference sequence). The CDR3 runs to 14 residues. With 6 bases removed from V and 3 bases from J, the gap between germline ends came to 11 bases. CDR3 nucleotides: TGTGCCAGTAGGGAGGACGCGGCTAATGAAAAACTGTTTTTT. Protein product: CASREDAANEKLFF.

The CDR3 coding sequence is TGTGCCAGCTCACCACCCGGGACAGGGGGCTCCGGGGAGCTGTTTTTT. This gives the protein CASSPPGTGGSGELFF. The J gene is TRBJ2-2, the V gene TRBV18, with TRBD1 matching 12 bases. The CDR3 contains 16 residues. Looked up from germline, CDR1 is KGHSH and CDR2 is LQKENI. The V segment lost 0 bases and the J segment 6 bases; nucleotides outside the gene matches: 2.

The V call is TRBV7-2, the J call TRBJ1-5; the D gene is possibly TRBD1 (6 bases). Germline V gives CDR1 SGHTA, CDR2 FQGNSA. The V gene lost 5 bases and the J gene lost 0 bases, with 14 bases spanning the gap. The CDR3 consists of 16 residues. The CDR3 loop is CASSPGGLYSNQPQHF. The CDR3 nucleotides read TGTGCCAGCAGCCCGGGGGGGCTGTATAGCAATCAGCCCCAGCATTTT.

This chain connects TRBV11-2 to TRBJ2-1; tentative D call: TRBD2 (5 bases). V lost 1 base and J 5 bases, leaving 12 bases between the germline ends. CDR3 size: 15 residues. Germline-derived CDR1 and CDR2 are SGHAT and FQNNGV. The chain's CDR3 is CASSLGLPGNNEQFF. CDR3 nucleotide sequence: TGTGCCAGCAGCTTAGGGCTACCCGGGAACAATGAGCAGTTCTTC.

The chain uses TRBV5-1 and TRBJ2-1, with D maybe TRBD2 (5 bases). Trimming cost V 2 bases and J 0 bases, with 6 bases left between them. From germline, CDR1 is SGHRS and CDR2 YFSETQ. There are 14 residues in the CDR3. CDR3 residues: CASSLGSSYNEQFF. The CDR3, as DNA: TGCGCCAGCAGCTTAGGGAGCTCCTACAATGAGCAGTTCTTC.

The chain links TRBV5-1 to TRBJ2-1, with 8 bases matching TRBD2. CDR3 size: 14 residues. J gave up 5 bases and V 2 bases, and 3 bases lay outside the gene matches. Germline V gene lookup returns CDR1 SGHRS and CDR2 YFSETQ. CDR3 DNA: TGCGCCAGCAGCTTAGCGGGGGAGGACAATGAGCAGTTCTTC. Translating it yields CASSLAGEDNEQFF.

The V and J genes are TRBV29-1 and TRBJ2-1; D may be TRBD1 (5 bases). V dropped 3 bases and J dropped 6 bases, with 12 bases sitting between them. Germline lookup yields CDR1 SQVTM and CDR2 ANQGSEA. The CDR3 sequence is 13 residues long. The CDR3 sequence: CSVEGQLGNEQFF. The CDR3, as DNA: TGCAGCGTTGAGGGGCAACTCGGCAATGAGCAGTTCTTC.

The V and J genes are TRBV29-1 and TRBJ2-1; 7 bases align to TRBD1. Germline-derived CDR1 and CDR2 are SQVTM and ANQGSEA. The CDR3 has 15 residues. V gave up 7 bases and J gave up 7 bases; unmatched junction bases: 16. The CDR3 bases are TGCAGCGCCGACCTTTGGACAGGTGGGGTGAATGAGCAGTTCTTC. Its protein is CSADLWTGGVNEQFF.

J is TRBJ1-4 and V is TRBV18; weak D call: TRBD1 (6 bases). Germline V gives CDR1 KGHSH, CDR2 LQKENI. The ends were cut back, 3 bases at V and 6 bases at J, with 14 bases in the middle. This CDR3 region has 15 residues. DNA for the CDR3: TGTGCCAGCTCACCCGGGTGGGGGCTCGATGAAAAACTGTTTTTT. It is translated as CASSPGWGLDEKLFF. The whole variable domain, filled in from reference TRBV18 and TRBJ1-4, reads NAGVMQNPRHLVRRRGQEARLRCSPMKGHSHVYWYRQLPEEGLKFMVYLQKENIIDESGMPKERFSAEFPKEGPSILRIQQVVRGDSAAYFCASSPGWGLDEKLFFGSGTQLSVL.

The J gene is TRBJ1-4, the V gene TRBV7-6, with TRBD1 matching 10 bases. CDR3 length equals 15 residues. V shed 5 bases, J shed 5 bases, and the junction held 5 bases outside the gene matches. Germline values: CDR1 SGHVS, CDR2 FNYEAQ. The CDR3 DNA reads as TGTGCCAGCAGCCCGACAGGGGGCGTGAATGAAAAACTGTTTTTT. Protein product: CASSPTGGVNEKLFF.

This CDR3 is CASSPRAGNTIYF. In DNA form, the CDR3 reads TGTGCCAGCAGTCCACGCGCTGGAAACACCATATATTTT. The chain combines TRBV6-9 with TRBJ1-3; D call uncertain. The germline V gene encodes CDR1 MNHGY and CDR2 SVAAGI. This CDR3 has 13 amino acids. Trimming shortened V by 5 bases and J by 2 bases, and 7 bases separated the two germline ends.

The chain is built from TRBV7-8 and TRBJ1-1, with a tentative D call TRBD1 (6 bases). CDR3 size: 14 residues. With 2 bases removed from V and 1 base from J, the gap between germline ends came to 8 bases. Germline values: CDR1 SGHVS, CDR2 FQNEAQ. The CDR3 spells CASSLRGRNTEAFF. The CDR3 DNA is TGTGCCAGCAGCTTAAGGGGGAGGAACACTGAAGCTTTCTTT. Drawing the rest from reference TRBV7-8 and TRBJ1-1, the complete variable domain is GAGVSQSPRYKVAKRGQDVALRCDPISGHVSLFWYQQALGQGPEFLTYFQNEAQLDKSGLPSDRFFAERPEGSVSTLKIQRTQQEDSAVYLCASSLRGRNTEAFFGQGTRLTVV.

This chain joins TRBV7-9 and TRBJ1-4, with D perhaps matching TRBD1 (5 bases). The CDR3 loop spans 18 amino acids. Germline V CDR1 and CDR2: SEHNR, FQNEAQ (reference sequence). Deletions cut 1 base from V and 6 bases from J, with 21 bases between. CDR3 DNA: TGTGCCAGCAGCTTAGGTTTACAGTCGGGGGTTGTGCATGAAAAACTGTTTTTT. This codes for CASSLGLQSGVVHEKLFF.

The CDR3 is CATGQGNPSTDTQYF. The DNA for the CDR3 is TGTGCCACCGGACAGGGAAACCCTAGCACAGATACGCAGTATTTT. The chain joins TRBV24-1 to TRBJ2-3, with 8 bases aligning to TRBD1. V was pared by 9 bases and J by 0 bases, with 7 bases of the junction left unmatched. The CDR3 consists of 15 residues. The germline CDR1 and CDR2 sequences are KGHDR and SFDVKD.

The V gene is TRBV2, the J gene TRBJ1-5, with a possible D match to TRBD1 (6 bases). This CDR3 has 12 residues. Germline V gives CDR1 SNHLY, CDR2 FYNNEI. The ends were cut back, 6 bases at V and 6 bases at J, with 9 bases in the middle. The CDR3 sequence: CASSVQGQPQHF. The CDR3, as DNA: TGTGCCAGCAGCGTACAGGGTCAGCCCCAGCATTTT. The complete variable domain, with remaining parts taken from reference TRBV2 and TRBJ1-5, reads EPEVTQTPSHQVTQMGQEVILRCVPISNHLYFYWYRQILGQKVEFLVSFYNNEISEKSEIFDDQFSVERPDGSNFTLKIRSTKLEDSAMYFCASSVQGQPQHFGDGTRLSIL.

V and J are TRBV30 and TRBJ2-7; 8 bases align to TRBD1. The germline gives CDR1 GTSNPN, CDR2 SVGIG (reference sequence). Trimming took 1 base from V and 0 from J; bases not matched to a gene: 5. The CDR3 runs to 15 residues. The CDR3: CAWSGGQGVSYEQYF. Written as DNA, the CDR3 is TGTGCCTGGAGTGGAGGACAGGGAGTCTCCTACGAGCAGTACTTC.

V is TRBV21-1 and J is TRBJ1-2; the D call of TRBD1 is as the table states it, not checked on the DNA. TRBV21-1 is described as a pseudogene. The CDR3 totals 14 residues. CDR3 protein: CASSPEGRGYGYTF. Written as DNA, the CDR3 is TGTGCCAGCAGCCCAGAGGGCAGGGGCTATGGCTACACCTTC.

The chain has TRBV25-1 and TRBJ1-1; tentative D call: TRBD1 (5 bases). The ends were cut back, 7 bases at V and 1 base at J, with 10 bases in the middle. Germline V gene sequence: CDR1 MGHDK, CDR2 SYGVNS. The CDR3 spans 13 residues. The CDR3 here is CASTTTANTEAFF. CDR3 nucleotide sequence: TGTGCCAGCACTACGACAGCGAACACTGAAGCTTTCTTT. Full variable domain (missing parts from reference TRBV25-1 and TRBJ1-1): EADIYQTPRYLVIGTGKKITLECSQTMGHDKMYWYQQDPGMELHLIHYSYGVNSTEKGDLSSESTVSRIRTEHFPLTLESARPSHTSQYLCASTTTANTEAFFGQGTRLTVV.

The chain has TRBV15 and TRBJ2-7; 14 bases match TRBD2. This CDR3 has 16 residues. Germline V gene sequence: CDR1 LNHNV, CDR2 YYDKDF (reference sequence). V shed 0 bases, J shed 7 bases, and the junction held 5 bases outside the gene matches. CDR3 coding DNA: TGTGCCACCAGCAGAGATCAAAGACTAGCGGGAGGGGAGCAGTACTTC. The encoded protein is CATSRDQRLAGGEQYF.

The J gene is TRBJ2-5, the V gene TRBV25-1; possibly TRBD2 for D (5 bases). TRBJ2-7 explains the end of the DNA better; the J call may be wrong. The CDR3 runs to 12 residues. Germline V lookup: CDR1 MGHDK, CDR2 SYGVNS. CDR3 amino acids: CASSRGSVEQYF. The CDR3 region has the DNA TGTGCCAGCAGTCGAGGGTCCGTCGAGCAGTACTTC.

CDR3 loop: CASSQGTGVTEAFF. The CDR3 region has the DNA TGTGCCAGCAGCCAGGGGACAGGGGTCACTGAAGCTTTCTTT. V usage is TRBV3-1 (or the pseudogene TRBV3-2) and J usage is TRBJ1-1; the match to TRBD1 covers 10 bases. The CDR3 is made up of 14 amino acids. Per germline, CDR1 LGHDT and CDR2 YNNKEL (reference sequence). V shed 3 bases, J shed 4 bases, and the junction held 2 bases outside the gene matches.

The rearrangement joins TRBV5-1 to TRBJ2-7; D is uncertain. Germline V gene lookup returns CDR1 SGHRS and CDR2 YFSETQ. This CDR3 is built from 13 residues. V was trimmed by 0 bases and J by 4 bases, leaving 8 bases between them. CDR3 bases: TGCGCCAGCAGCTTGGTAGCCCCGTACGAGCAGTACTTC. Its translation is CASSLVAPYEQYF. Complete variable domain (other parts from reference TRBV5-1 and TRBJ2-7): KAGVTQTPRYLIKTRGQQVTLSCSPISGHRSVSWYQQTPGQGLQFLFEYFSETQRNKGNFPGRFSGRQFSNSRSEMNVSTLELGDSALYLCASSLVAPYEQYFGPGTRLTVT.

This clone was recorded a few times. The chain joins TRBV19 to TRBJ1-5; 11 nucleotides match TRBD1. Germline CDR1 LNHDA, CDR2 SQIVND (reference sequence). The V segment lost 3 bases and the J segment 6 bases; nucleotides outside the gene matches: 4. This CDR3 has 15 amino acids. The chain's CDR3 is CASSIRDRGFQPQHF. CDR3 bases: TGTGCCAGTAGTATCCGGGACAGGGGGTTTCAGCCCCAGCATTTT.

This sequence joins TRBV5-1 and TRBJ2-1; 10 nucleotides match TRBD2. J lost 7 bases, V lost 4 bases, and 11 bases had no gene match. The CDR3 loop spans 16 amino acids. Germline loops: CDR1 SGHRS, CDR2 YFSETQ. CDR3: CASSQRSSGGANEQFF. The CDR3 region has the DNA TGCGCCAGCAGCCAACGTAGCAGCGGGGGGGCTAATGAGCAGTTCTTC.

The genes are TRBV5-1 and TRBJ1-3; D gene uncertain. Germline V lookup: CDR1 SGHRS, CDR2 YFSETQ. The CDR3 spans 17 residues. V dropped 0 bases and J dropped 0 bases, with 13 bases sitting between them. The CDR3: CASSLDGRPHSGNTIYF. For the CDR3, the DNA is TGCGCCAGCAGCTTGGATGGCAGGCCCCACTCTGGAAACACCATATATTTT.